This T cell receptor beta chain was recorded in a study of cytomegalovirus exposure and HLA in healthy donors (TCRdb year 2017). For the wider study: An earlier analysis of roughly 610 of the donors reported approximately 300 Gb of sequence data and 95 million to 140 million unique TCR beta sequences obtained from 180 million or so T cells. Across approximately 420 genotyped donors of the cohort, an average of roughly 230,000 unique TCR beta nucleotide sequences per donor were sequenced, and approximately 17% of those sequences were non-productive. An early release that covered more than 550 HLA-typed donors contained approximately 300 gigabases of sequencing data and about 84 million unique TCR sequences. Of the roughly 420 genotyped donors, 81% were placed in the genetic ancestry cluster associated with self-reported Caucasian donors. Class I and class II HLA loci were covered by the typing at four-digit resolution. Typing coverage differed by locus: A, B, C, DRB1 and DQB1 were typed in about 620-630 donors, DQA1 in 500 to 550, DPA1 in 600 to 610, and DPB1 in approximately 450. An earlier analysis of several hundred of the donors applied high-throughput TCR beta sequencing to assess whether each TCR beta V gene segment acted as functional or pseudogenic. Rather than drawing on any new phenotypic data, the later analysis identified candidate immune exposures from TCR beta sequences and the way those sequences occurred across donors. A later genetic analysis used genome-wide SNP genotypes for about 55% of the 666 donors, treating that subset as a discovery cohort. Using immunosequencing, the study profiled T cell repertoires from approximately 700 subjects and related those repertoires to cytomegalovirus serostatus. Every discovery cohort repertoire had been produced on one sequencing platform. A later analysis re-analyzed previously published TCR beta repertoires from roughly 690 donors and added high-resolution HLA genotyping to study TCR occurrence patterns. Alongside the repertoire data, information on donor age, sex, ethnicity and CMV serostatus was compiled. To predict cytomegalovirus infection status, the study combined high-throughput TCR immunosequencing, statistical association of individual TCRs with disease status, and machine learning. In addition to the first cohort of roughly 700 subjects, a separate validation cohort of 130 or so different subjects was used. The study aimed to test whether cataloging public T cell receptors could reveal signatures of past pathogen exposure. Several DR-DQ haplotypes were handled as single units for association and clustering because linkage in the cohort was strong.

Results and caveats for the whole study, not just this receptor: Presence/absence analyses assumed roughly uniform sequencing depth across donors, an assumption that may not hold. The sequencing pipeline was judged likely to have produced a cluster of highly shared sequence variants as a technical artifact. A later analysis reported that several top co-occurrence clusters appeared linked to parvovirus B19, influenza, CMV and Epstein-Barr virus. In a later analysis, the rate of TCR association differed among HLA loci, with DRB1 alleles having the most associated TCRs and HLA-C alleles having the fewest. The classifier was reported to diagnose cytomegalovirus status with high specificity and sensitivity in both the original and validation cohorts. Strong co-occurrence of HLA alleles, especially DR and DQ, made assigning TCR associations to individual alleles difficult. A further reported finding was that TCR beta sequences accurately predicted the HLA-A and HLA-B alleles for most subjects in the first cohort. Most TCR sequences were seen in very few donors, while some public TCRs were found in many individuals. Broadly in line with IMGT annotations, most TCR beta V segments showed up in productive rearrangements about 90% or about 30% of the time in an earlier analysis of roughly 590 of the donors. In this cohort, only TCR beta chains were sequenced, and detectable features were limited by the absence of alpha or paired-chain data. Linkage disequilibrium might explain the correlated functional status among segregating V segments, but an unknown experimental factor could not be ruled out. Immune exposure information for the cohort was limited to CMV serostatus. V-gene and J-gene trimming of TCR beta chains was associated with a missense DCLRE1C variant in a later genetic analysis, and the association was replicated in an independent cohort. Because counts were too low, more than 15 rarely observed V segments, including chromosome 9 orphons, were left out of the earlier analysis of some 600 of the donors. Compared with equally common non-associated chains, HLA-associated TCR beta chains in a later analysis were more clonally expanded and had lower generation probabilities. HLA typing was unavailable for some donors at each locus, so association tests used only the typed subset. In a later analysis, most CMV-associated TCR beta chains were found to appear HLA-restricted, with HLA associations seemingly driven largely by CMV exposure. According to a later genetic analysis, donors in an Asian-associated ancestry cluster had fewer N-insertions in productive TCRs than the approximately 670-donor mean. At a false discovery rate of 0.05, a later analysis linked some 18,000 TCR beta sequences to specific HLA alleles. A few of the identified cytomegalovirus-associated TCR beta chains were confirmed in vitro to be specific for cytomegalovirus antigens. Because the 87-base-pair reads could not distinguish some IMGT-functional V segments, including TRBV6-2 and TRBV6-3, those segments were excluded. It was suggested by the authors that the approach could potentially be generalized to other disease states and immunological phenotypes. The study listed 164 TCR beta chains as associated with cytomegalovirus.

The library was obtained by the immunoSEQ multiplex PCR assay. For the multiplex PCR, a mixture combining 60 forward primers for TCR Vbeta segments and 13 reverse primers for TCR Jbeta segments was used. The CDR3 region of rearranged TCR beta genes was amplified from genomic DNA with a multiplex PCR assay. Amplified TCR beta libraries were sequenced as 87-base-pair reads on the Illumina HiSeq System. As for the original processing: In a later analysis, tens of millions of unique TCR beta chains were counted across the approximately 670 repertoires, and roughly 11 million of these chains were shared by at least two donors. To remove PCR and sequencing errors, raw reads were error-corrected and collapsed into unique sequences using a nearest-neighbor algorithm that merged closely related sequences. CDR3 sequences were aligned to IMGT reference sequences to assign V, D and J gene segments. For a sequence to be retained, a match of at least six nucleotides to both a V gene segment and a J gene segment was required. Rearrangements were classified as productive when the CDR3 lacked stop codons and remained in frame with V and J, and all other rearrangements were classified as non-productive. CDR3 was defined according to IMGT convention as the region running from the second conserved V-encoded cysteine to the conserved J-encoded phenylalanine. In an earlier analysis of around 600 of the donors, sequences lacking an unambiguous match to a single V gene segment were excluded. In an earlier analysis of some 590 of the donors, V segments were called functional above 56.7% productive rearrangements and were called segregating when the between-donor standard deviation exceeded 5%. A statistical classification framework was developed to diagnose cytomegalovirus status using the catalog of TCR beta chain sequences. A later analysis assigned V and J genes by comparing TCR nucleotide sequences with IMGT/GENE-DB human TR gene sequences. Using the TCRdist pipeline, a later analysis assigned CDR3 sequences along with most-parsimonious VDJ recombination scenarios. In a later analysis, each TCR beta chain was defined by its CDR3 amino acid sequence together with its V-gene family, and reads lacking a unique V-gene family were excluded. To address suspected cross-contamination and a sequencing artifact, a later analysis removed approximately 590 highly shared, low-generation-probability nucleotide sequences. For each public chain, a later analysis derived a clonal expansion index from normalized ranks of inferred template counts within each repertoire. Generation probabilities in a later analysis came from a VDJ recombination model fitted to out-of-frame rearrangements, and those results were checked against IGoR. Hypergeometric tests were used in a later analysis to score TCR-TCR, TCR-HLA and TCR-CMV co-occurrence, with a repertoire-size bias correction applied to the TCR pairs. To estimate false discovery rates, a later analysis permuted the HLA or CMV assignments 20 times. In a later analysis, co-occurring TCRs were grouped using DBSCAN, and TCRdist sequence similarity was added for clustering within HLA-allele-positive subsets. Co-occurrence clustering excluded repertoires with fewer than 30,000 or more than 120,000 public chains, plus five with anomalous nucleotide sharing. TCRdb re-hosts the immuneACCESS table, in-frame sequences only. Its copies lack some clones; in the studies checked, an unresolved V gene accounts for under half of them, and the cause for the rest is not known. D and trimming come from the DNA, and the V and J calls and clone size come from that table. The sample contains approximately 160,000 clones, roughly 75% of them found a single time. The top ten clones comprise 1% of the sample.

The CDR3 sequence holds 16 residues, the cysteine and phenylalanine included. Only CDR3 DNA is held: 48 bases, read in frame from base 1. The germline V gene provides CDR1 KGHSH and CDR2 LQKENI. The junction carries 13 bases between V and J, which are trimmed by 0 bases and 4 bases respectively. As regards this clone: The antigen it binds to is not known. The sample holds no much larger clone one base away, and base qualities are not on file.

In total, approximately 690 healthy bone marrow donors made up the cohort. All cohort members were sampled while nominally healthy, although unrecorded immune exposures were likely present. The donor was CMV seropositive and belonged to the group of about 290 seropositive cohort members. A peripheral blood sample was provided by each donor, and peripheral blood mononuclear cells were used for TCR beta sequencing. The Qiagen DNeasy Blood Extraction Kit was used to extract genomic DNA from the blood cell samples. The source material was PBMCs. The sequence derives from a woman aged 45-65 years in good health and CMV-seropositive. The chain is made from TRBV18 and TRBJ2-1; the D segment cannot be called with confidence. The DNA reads TGTGCCAGCTCACCACCGAACGGCGGCGAGTACAATGAGCAGTTCTTC. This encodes CASSPPNGGEYNEQFF.